This T cell receptor (beta chain) was identified in a study of yellow fever vaccine responses in identical twins. Study results and caveats: Twin vaccine T cell responses reportedly seemed partly convergent, partly personalized.

Via MiXCR, TCRdb re-called the RT-PCR reads, giving one row per CDR3 protein. The table includes tens of thousands of distinct CDR3 sequences, roughly 80% detected once. For this clonotype: Its cognate antigen is unknown.

Source: T cells from blood (PBMCs), unsorted or a sorted subset (not recorded which), taken before or after yellow fever vaccination (not recorded which). The TCR sequence derives from a woman between 18 and 29 years old who received the yellow fever vaccine.

The CDR3 loop is CASNQGAKNIQYF. Here the CDR3 DNA reads TGTGCCAGCAATCAGGGCGCCAAAAACATTCAGTACTTC. The rearrangement uses TRBV12-3 or TRBV12-4 and TRBJ2-4; perhaps TRBD1 as D (5 bases). This CDR3 comprises 13 residues. V shed 7 bases and J shed 1 base, with 8 bases lying between them.